This TCR beta chain was recovered during a study of blood T cell repertoires in COVID-19 (dated by TCRdb to 2020 to 2022). At the level of the whole study: Collaborator samples came from the United States, Italy and Spain and covered acute and convalescent phases of COVID-19. Deeply sampled blood TCRbeta repertoires from subjects exposed to, actively infected with, or recovered from COVID-19 were included in the dataset. The repertoires were made available in a free public database intended to serve as a resource for research on the immune response to SARS-CoV-2. The material from the prospective study consisted of cDNA or gDNA derived from T cells, B-cell-depleted T cells, or PBMCs. The sample metadata nearly always contained a de-identified subject ID, COVID-19 status, age in years and sex. The samples were drawn from two sources: the first 160 participants of the ongoing ImmuneRACE study, and 950 to 1,500 subjects contributed by 6 global collaborators. HLA class I and class II types, where available, came from metadata supplied by the sample provider rather than from assay-based typing. Results the study describes overall, beyond this receptor: How much clinical and demographic metadata was included differed by source and by participant, and the metadata was provided uncurated.

From the cysteine up to the phenylalanine, the CDR3 has a length of 16 residues. Left in the record is the CDR3 DNA by itself, 48 bases read in frame from the first base. V has 0 bases trimmed and J has 5 bases trimmed; junction bases matching no gene number 8. Looking up the germline V gene yields CDR1 MNHEY and CDR2 SVGAGI. The collaborating institutions used their own protocols to collect whole blood in K2EDTA tubes. For TCRbeta analysis, collaborator samples were shipped as frozen whole blood, as isolated PBMCs, or as DNA extracted from either sample type. TCRbeta CDR3 regions were amplified from genomic DNA by means of the immunoSEQ Assay, a bias-controlled multiplex PCR. As for how the authors treated the data: Nucleated cell counts per sample were estimated from amplification of reference gene primers within the assay. To quantify the absolute abundance of each unique TCRbeta CDR3 rearrangement, sequence reads were collapsed and filtered. For each sample, productive Simpson clonality was calculated as the square root of Simpson's diversity index over productive rearrangements. TCRdb obtained this table from immuneACCESS and retained in-frame rearrangements with V and J assigned. These tables miss some clones; where compared with another copy, unresolved V genes account for less than half of the shortfall, and the remainder is unexplained. Clone size and V and J calls were adopted from that table, with D and trimming inferred from the DNA. Across this sample there are approximately 110,000 clones, with under 75% seen only once. Jointly, the top ten make up 5% to 6.5% of the sample.

Comment on this clone: The antigen it recognizes is unknown. Base qualities were left out, and no much larger clone turns up one base away.

The sample comprised peripheral blood. The receptor's source is a man older than 75 with acute or convalescent COVID-19. The rearranged segments are TRBV6-5 and TRBJ2-7; a stretch of 9 junction bases matches TRBD2. The nucleotide sequence reads as follows: TGTGCCAGCAGTTACTCGAGGGCTAGCGGGAACCACGAGCAGTACTTC. Its protein reads: CASSYSRASGNHEQYF.